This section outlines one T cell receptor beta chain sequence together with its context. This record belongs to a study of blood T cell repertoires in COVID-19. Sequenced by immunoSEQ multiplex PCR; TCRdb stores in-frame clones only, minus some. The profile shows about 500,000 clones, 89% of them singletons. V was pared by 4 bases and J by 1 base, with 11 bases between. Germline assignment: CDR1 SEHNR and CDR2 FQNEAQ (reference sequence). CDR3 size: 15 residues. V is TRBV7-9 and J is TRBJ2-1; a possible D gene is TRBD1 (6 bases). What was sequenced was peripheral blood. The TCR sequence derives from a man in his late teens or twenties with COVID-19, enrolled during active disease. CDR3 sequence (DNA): TGTGCCAGCAGCTCGCGACAGGAATCCTACAATGAGCAGTTCTTC. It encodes CASSSRQESYNEQFF.